This is a list of T cell receptor beta chains from one sample in a study of CD4 T cells in relation to SARS-CoV-2 and coronaviruses. Their cognate antigens are unknown. Clones were read by immunoSEQ multiplex PCR, and TCRdb kept only the in-frame ones, dropping some. The table lists 24,000 or so clones, under 80% of them singletons. The specimen was CD4+ T cells from PBMCs, cultured in vitro. The receptors were sampled from a human donor in good health. Each CDR3 is given without its conserved first and last residue. D genes are given only for firm matches. Only part of the rows carry a size: once, few, many, or a class if the clone is expanded.

TRBV5-1	TRBJ2-7	-	-	ASSLGLSGTLREQY
TRBV12-1	TRBJ1-1	-	-	ASSFGGQGGWTEAF
TRBV5-1	TRBJ1-5	TRBD1	-	ASSPRTGGNQPQH
TRBV7-2	TRBJ2-5	-	-	ASSLGGTVRETQY
TRBV30	TRBJ1-1	-	once	AWSVRSLEAF
TRBV7-2	TRBJ2-1	TRBD2	-	ASSLRLAGGNEQF
TRBV9	TRBJ2-5	-	-	ASSVGPDQETQY
TRBV5-4	TRBJ1-2	TRBD1	-	ASSPGQNYGYT
TRBV29-1	TRBJ2-5	TRBD2	-	SVVSGGNQETQY
TRBV9	TRBJ2-1	TRBD2	-	ASSVALAGYNEQF
TRBV12-5	TRBJ2-1	TRBD2	-	ASGLARGLAASYNEQF
TRBV11-2	TRBJ1-1	-	few	ASSLEVGEAF
TRBV6-5	TRBJ2-6	-	-	ASRPSGANVLT
TRBV4-2	TRBJ1-6	TRBD1	-	ASSSTLTGHNSPLH
TRBV9	TRBJ1-2	-	-	ASSVAMNRANGYT
TRBV7-2	TRBJ2-7	-	-	ASSLFPITYEQY
TRBV7-2	TRBJ2-2	-	-	ASNRRAGPLAGELF
TRBV6-1	TRBJ2-1	TRBD2	-	ASRDPSGGADEQF
TRBV13	TRBJ1-3	-	-	ASRPGLSSGNTIY
TRBV7-8	TRBJ2-3	-	once	ASSPRRDPDTQY
TRBV5-4	TRBJ2-4	TRBD2	-	ASSLLAGGRKTIQY
TRBV3-1/TRBV3-2	TRBJ2-2	TRBD2	-	ASSASGDTGELF
TRBV19	TRBJ2-5	-	-	ASSIQGWQETQY
TRBV6-6	TRBJ2-7	TRBD1	few	ASSLTGTANEQY
TRBV2	TRBJ1-2	-	-	ASSLDSGGRGYT
TRBV4-3	TRBJ2-2	-	-	ASSQRSGGTGELF
TRBV7-7	TRBJ2-5	-	once	ASSKMASSGTQY
TRBV9	TRBJ1-1	TRBD1	-	ASSLGQGDTEAF
TRBV27	TRBJ2-7	-	-	ASSLDRISSYEQY
TRBV24-1	TRBJ2-3	-	-	ATSDPTVGVADTQY
TRBV6-1	TRBJ1-1	-	-	ASSEGDWGFAFEAF
TRBV5-4	TRBJ2-1	TRBD2	few	ASIDGTSGNEQF
TRBV7-2	TRBJ1-5	-	few	ASSLVPGPPNQPQH
TRBV30	TRBJ2-1	TRBD2	few	AWTLAVSSYNEQF
TRBV24-1	TRBJ2-2	-	-	ATRGRSGELF
TRBV2	TRBJ1-1	TRBD1	few	ASSPDRGVGNTEAF
TRBV21-1	TRBJ2-1	-	-	ASFPRGYNEQF
TRBV7-2	TRBJ2-3	-	-	ASSLVLGGTDTQY
TRBV2	TRBJ1-4	-	-	ASIRATNEKLF
TRBV7-2	TRBJ2-7	-	-	ASSPGEAGKVGEQY